The rows below give T cell receptor beta chains drawn from one sample of a study of T cells in Graves' hyperthyroidism and ophthalmopathy. TCRdb independently ran MiXCR on the multiplex PCR reads; one entry per CDR3 protein. The sample has hundreds of thousands of distinct CDR3 sequences; approximately 14% are singletons. Input material: blood. The receptors were gathered from a woman aged 18-29 years with Graves' hyperthyroidism. Each CDR3 is given with its conserved first and last residue. The order of the fields is CDR3 protein, D gene, CDR3 length, V gene, J gene. D genes are given only for firm matches.

CDR3 protein: CAISRGREAYNEQFF
D gene: TRBD2
CDR3 length: 15
V gene: TRBV10-3
J gene: TRBJ2-1

CDR3 protein: CASSRTQISYEQYF
D gene: .
CDR3 length: 14
V gene: TRBV12-3/TRBV12-4
J gene: TRBJ2-7

CDR3 protein: CSVGSGSTDTQYF
D gene: .
CDR3 length: 13
V gene: TRBV29-1
J gene: TRBJ2-3

CDR3 protein: CATSTNRDRPYNEQFF
D gene: TRBD1
CDR3 length: 16
V gene: TRBV15
J gene: TRBJ2-1

CDR3 protein: CASSLGREGQKFF
D gene: TRBD2
CDR3 length: 13
V gene: TRBV27
J gene: TRBJ2-1

CDR3 protein: CATSDTGTGDRKAFF
D gene: TRBD1
CDR3 length: 15
V gene: TRBV24-1
J gene: TRBJ1-1

CDR3 protein: CASSSRLAGGYEQYF
D gene: TRBD2
CDR3 length: 15
V gene: TRBV19
J gene: TRBJ2-7

CDR3 protein: CASRRWGSTDTQYF
D gene: .
CDR3 length: 14
V gene: TRBV19
J gene: TRBJ2-3

CDR3 protein: CSARDLGKKQYF
D gene: .
CDR3 length: 12
V gene: TRBV20-1
J gene: TRBJ2-7

CDR3 protein: CASSPPAGAKGSPLHF
D gene: .
CDR3 length: 16
V gene: TRBV18
J gene: TRBJ1-6

CDR3 protein: CASSRWGAGGTQYF
D gene: TRBD2
CDR3 length: 14
V gene: TRBV3-1
J gene: TRBJ2-5

CDR3 protein: CSARFRDRRYGYTF
D gene: TRBD1
CDR3 length: 14
V gene: TRBV20-1
J gene: TRBJ1-2

CDR3 protein: CASSLGGTGEKLFF
D gene: .
CDR3 length: 14
V gene: TRBV5-4
J gene: TRBJ1-4

CDR3 protein: CASSPAPRGGSNYGYTF
D gene: .
CDR3 length: 17
V gene: TRBV4-1
J gene: TRBJ1-2

CDR3 protein: CASGPRTVKNIQYF
D gene: .
CDR3 length: 14
V gene: TRBV19
J gene: TRBJ2-4

CDR3 protein: CASSETTGFQPQHF
D gene: .
CDR3 length: 14
V gene: TRBV9
J gene: TRBJ1-5

CDR3 protein: CASSFRQANTGELFF
D gene: .
CDR3 length: 15
V gene: TRBV12-3/TRBV12-4
J gene: TRBJ2-2